This TCR beta chain came from a study of blood T cell repertoires in COVID-19. Across the study: Sites across the United States, Italy and Spain contributed samples from acute and convalescent COVID-19. PBMCs, B-cell-depleted T cells, or T cells provided the cDNA or gDNA that made up the material.

J gave up 6 bases and V 5 bases, and 13 bases lay outside the gene matches. The CDR3 is 16 residues long. In germline, CDR1 is SGDLS, CDR2 YYNGEE. Original processing notes: Scientists estimated how many nucleated cells there were by amplifying reference gene primers. The repertoire was sequenced with immunoSEQ multiplex PCR; TCRdb's copy has only in-frame clones and lacks some. From that table come the V and J calls and clone size; the DNA was used to work out D and trimming. The sample has 95,000 to 130,000 clones, approximately 87% seen once. The receptor was isolated from a man aged 25 to 40 with acute or convalescent COVID-19. Material for sequencing was peripheral blood. The gene calls are TRBV9 and TRBJ2-1; TRBD2 aligns across 8 bases. CDR3: CASSPPGLAGINEQFF. CDR3 DNA: TGTGCCAGCAGTCCCCCGGGGCTAGCGGGTATCAATGAGCAGTTCTTC.